This T cell receptor (beta chain) was documented in a study of regulatory dendritic cells for organ transplantation. Sorted T cells were CFSE-labeled and cultured 5 days with allogeneic regulatory or mature dendritic cells at 1:10. Naive CD45RA+ and memory CD45RO+ CD4+ or CD8+ T cells were FACS-sorted. V lost 4 bases, J lost 3 bases, and 16 bases lay in between. The CDR3 extends over 15 amino acids. Germline V lookup: CDR1 SGHNT, CDR2 YYREEE (reference sequence). The study's findings and limits: Memory CD8+ clonal expansion seemed more limited with regulatory than mature dendritic cells. Naive T cells showed high diversity, memory cells less, memory CD8+ least.

Here immunoSEQ multiplex PCR was the method, and the copy in TCRdb shows in-frame clones only, minus some. The sample includes 20,000 to 25,000 clones, approximately 83% of them seen just once. On this clone itself: The antigen remains undetermined.

Sequenced input: naive CD4+ T cells from blood cultured with regulatory dendritic cells. The subset: CD45RA+ naive T cells. V gene TRBV5-4 combines with J gene TRBJ1-2, with D uncertain. The receptor's source is a human donor in good health. The CDR3 reads CASSPYIRRDYGYTF. The CDR3 DNA reads as TGTGCCAGCAGCCCCTACATCCGACGGGACTATGGCTACACCTTC.